A selection of T cell receptor beta chains follows, all from one sample in a study of blood T cell repertoires in COVID-19. Profiled with immunoSEQ multiplex PCR; TCRdb holds only in-frame clones, not every one. The table includes about 240,000 clones, nearly 95% detected once. Sequencing was carried out using peripheral blood. These receptor sequences come from a man under 40 with COVID-19, enrolled during active disease. Both conserved end residues are part of each CDR3. D genes are given only for firm matches. Only some rows state a clone size, as once, few, many or a class for expanded clones.

CDR3 DNA: TGTGCCAGCAGCCAATACAGGGGAAGGGGCTACTCTGGAAACACCATATATTTT; CDR3 protein: CASSQYRGRGYSGNTIYF; D gene: TRBD1; V gene: TRBV3-1/TRBV3-2; clone size: NA; J gene: TRBJ1-3
CDR3 DNA: TGTGCCAGCAGCCCTAGCCGGACTAGGACATCTGGCTACACCTTC; CDR3 protein: CASSPSRTRTSGYTF; D gene: NA; V gene: TRBV7-2; clone size: NA; J gene: TRBJ1-2
CDR3 DNA: TGTGCCAGCAGCTTTCGGCAGGGGGTCGCTCAGACCCAGTACTTC; CDR3 protein: CASSFRQGVAQTQYF; D gene: TRBD1; V gene: TRBV7-6; clone size: NA; J gene: TRBJ2-5
CDR3 DNA: TGTGCCAGCAGCTTAGGTCTTGGCGGGGGGGCGTACACAGATACGCAGTATTTT; CDR3 protein: CASSLGLGGGAYTDTQYF; D gene: TRBD2; V gene: TRBV7-2; clone size: once; J gene: TRBJ2-3
CDR3 DNA: TGTGCCAGCAGTGAAGTCTACGATGAGCAGTTCTTC; CDR3 protein: CASSEVYDEQFF; D gene: NA; V gene: TRBV12-3/TRBV12-4; clone size: NA; J gene: TRBJ2-1
CDR3 DNA: TGTGCCACCAGCAGAGATAAGGCGGGGGGGCGTGAAAAACTGTTTTTT; CDR3 protein: CATSRDKAGGREKLFF; D gene: NA; V gene: TRBV15; clone size: once; J gene: TRBJ1-4
CDR3 DNA: TGTGCCAGCAGTGACTCCTGGCCCCGCGGTATCCAGTACTTC; CDR3 protein: CASSDSWPRGIQYF; D gene: NA; V gene: TRBV6-4; clone size: NA; J gene: TRBJ2-5
CDR3 DNA: TGTGCCAGCAGCTTAGCCGCCGTGGGACAGGACACAATCTCCTACGAGCAGTACTTC; CDR3 protein: CASSLAAVGQDTISYEQYF; D gene: TRBD1; V gene: TRBV7-9; clone size: NA; J gene: TRBJ2-7
CDR3 DNA: TGTGCCAGCAGCTCTGGGACTAGCGGGGGGGGGACCCAGTACTTC; CDR3 protein: CASSSGTSGGGTQYF; D gene: TRBD2; V gene: TRBV5-4; clone size: NA; J gene: TRBJ2-5
CDR3 DNA: TGTGCCTGGAGTGTTCCCGGACTAGCGGGGGGGACCCCCTACAATGAGCAGTTCTTC; CDR3 protein: CAWSVPGLAGGTPYNEQFF; D gene: TRBD2; V gene: TRBV30; clone size: NA; J gene: TRBJ2-1
CDR3 DNA: TGCGCCAGCAGCTTGGTGCTGGGAGATAGAGAGACCCAGTACTTC; CDR3 protein: CASSLVLGDRETQYF; D gene: NA; V gene: TRBV5-1; clone size: NA; J gene: TRBJ2-5
CDR3 DNA: TGTGCCAGCAGTCATGGGGGGGGAGGTCAGCCCCAGCATTTT; CDR3 protein: CASSHGGGGQPQHF; D gene: NA; V gene: TRBV7-9; clone size: NA; J gene: TRBJ1-5
CDR3 DNA: TGTGCCAGCAGTTTCCCCGGGACAGAAAAAGAGACCCAGTACTTC; CDR3 protein: CASSFPGTEKETQYF; D gene: TRBD1; V gene: TRBV28; clone size: NA; J gene: TRBJ2-5
CDR3 DNA: TGTGCCAGCAGTCCTCCGACTCCGAACTATGGCTACACCTTC; CDR3 protein: CASSPPTPNYGYTF; D gene: NA; V gene: TRBV2; clone size: NA; J gene: TRBJ1-2
CDR3 DNA: TGCGCCAGCGTAACGTCGGACAGGGTGCCCTACGAGCAGTACTTC; CDR3 protein: CASVTSDRVPYEQYF; D gene: TRBD1; V gene: TRBV10-2; clone size: NA; J gene: TRBJ2-7
CDR3 DNA: TGTGCCAGCAGTGAAGCGCTGCAGGCGGGCCCACCCCTCCACTTT; CDR3 protein: CASSEALQAGPPLHF; D gene: NA; V gene: TRBV6-1; clone size: once; J gene: TRBJ1-6
CDR3 DNA: TGTGCCAGCAGTTCGTCCCGAATAGGAGCTGGGAATGAGCAGTTCTTC; CDR3 protein: CASSSSRIGAGNEQFF; D gene: NA; V gene: TRBV27; clone size: NA; J gene: TRBJ2-1
CDR3 DNA: TGTGCCATCATGGGGGCTCCAGGTAGCACAGATACGCAGTATTTT; CDR3 protein: CAIMGAPGSTDTQYF; D gene: NA; V gene: TRBV5-4; clone size: once; J gene: TRBJ2-3
CDR3 DNA: TGTGCCAGCACCCCCTCCGCGGGGGCGAACACTGAAGCTTTCTTT; CDR3 protein: CASTPSAGANTEAFF; D gene: NA; V gene: TRBV7-3; clone size: NA; J gene: TRBJ1-1
CDR3 DNA: TGTGCCAGCAACTCCCTATCCGGGACAGCTAATCAGCCCCAGCATTTT; CDR3 protein: CASNSLSGTANQPQHF; D gene: TRBD1; V gene: TRBV19; clone size: NA; J gene: TRBJ1-5
CDR3 DNA: TGTGCCAGCAGACTCATCGGACAGGGGAGCGAGCAGTACTTC; CDR3 protein: CASRLIGQGSEQYF; D gene: TRBD1; V gene: TRBV5-5; clone size: NA; J gene: TRBJ2-7
CDR3 DNA: TGTGCCAGCAGCCGAATGGGGGCCCTCACAGATACGCAGTATTTT; CDR3 protein: CASSRMGALTDTQYF; D gene: NA; V gene: TRBV3-1/TRBV3-2; clone size: NA; J gene: TRBJ2-3
CDR3 DNA: TGTGCCAGCAGGACCAAGGGGTACACTGAAGCTTTCTTT; CDR3 protein: CASRTKGYTEAFF; D gene: NA; V gene: TRBV13; clone size: NA; J gene: TRBJ1-1